One sample yielded the 11 T cell receptor beta chains listed below, sequenced in a study of read filtering for tumor transcriptome and immune sequencing. This library used roughly 370 ng RNA and molecular barcoded adaptors spanning alpha/delta and beta/gamma chains. Each CDR3 protein is one row after TCRdb ran MiXCR on the reads. Of roughly 90,000 distinct CDR3 sequences detected, 9% to 15% appear once; the ten largest clones hold more than 13%. Material for sequencing was a population of CD138-negative cells sorted from bone marrow. The source of these receptors is a donor at least 40 years old with multiple myeloma.

This clonotype was seen ten or more times. The V gene is TRBV20-1, the J gene TRBJ2-5; TRBD2 agrees at 7 bases. The germline V gene has CDR1 DFQATT and CDR2 SNEGSKA (reference sequence). The CDR3 runs to 17 residues. The CDR3 DNA is TGCAGCCACGCGGAGACTAGCCCGATAATTGAACGAGAGACCCAGTACTTC. Residues: CSHAETSPIIERETQYF.

This clonotype came up many times. The rearrangement joins TRBV20-1 to TRBJ2-5; 9 positions agree with TRBD2. The CDR3 totals 14 residues. CDR1 and CDR2 from the germline V gene are DFQATT and SNEGSKA (reference sequence). The V segment lost 5 bases and the J segment 5 bases; nucleotides outside the gene matches: 9. Here the CDR3 DNA reads TGCAGTGCTGACCTGGGACTAGCCGCGGAGACCCAGTACTTC. Translated: CSADLGLAAETQYF.

This clonotype occurred many times. This chain links TRBV6-5 with TRBJ1-1; TRBD1 agrees at 10 bases. Unmatched junction bases numbered 6, after V lost 4 bases and J lost 10 bases. This CDR3 has 13 residues. Germline CDR1 MNHEY, CDR2 SVGAGI. Written as DNA, the CDR3 is TGTGCCAGCAGTTTGACAGGGGGCGCGGGAGCTTTCTTT. Translation: CASSLTGGAGAFF.

This clonotype was observed at least ten times. The V call is TRBV29-1, the J call TRBJ2-5; TRBD2 might be the D (5 bases). Trimming shortened V by 8 bases and J by 2 bases, and 15 bases separated the two germline ends. There are 13 residues in the CDR3. Germline CDR1 SQVTM, CDR2 ANQGSEA. CDR3: CSCRRFGQETQYF. The CDR3 DNA reads as TGCAGCTGCCGGAGGTTTGGGCAAGAGACCCAGTACTTC. Full variable domain (missing parts from reference TRBV29-1 and TRBJ2-5): SAVISQKPSRDICQRGTSLTIQCQVDSQVTMMFWYRQQPGQSLTLIATANQGSEATYESGFVIDKFPISRPNLTFSTLTVSNMSPEDSSIYLCSCRRFGQETQYFGPGTRLLVL.

This clonotype was counted ten times or more. The V and J genes are TRBV6-2 or TRBV6-3 and TRBJ1-2; 8 positions match TRBD1. J lost 3 bases, V lost 6 bases, and 0 bases had no gene match. CDR3 length equals 12 residues. Looked up from germline, CDR1 is MNHEY and CDR2 is SVGEGT. The chain's CDR3 is CASRQGDYGYTF. CDR3 DNA sequence: TGTGCCAGCAGACAGGGGGACTATGGCTACACCTTC.

This clonotype was picked up one time. Without the conserved terminal phenylalanine or tryptophan, this CDR3 likely stems from a read error. The chain uses TRBV28 and TRBJ2-1, with D tentatively TRBD1 (6 bases). V lost 6 bases and J lost 5, with 20 bases in between. Germline V CDR1 and CDR2: MDHEN, SYDVKM. The CDR3 length is 16 residues. CDR3 bases: TGTGCCAGCAGCCCCGGGACCCAGGGGCGGAACAATGAGCAGTTCTCC. Translation: CASSPGTQGRNNEQFS.

This clonotype was seen many times. J is TRBJ1-1 and V is TRBV30, with 7 positions matching TRBD1. This CDR3 has 13 residues. With 4 bases clipped from V and 1 base from J, the junction kept 3 bases outside the gene matches. Germline-derived CDR1 and CDR2 are GTSNPN and SVGIG (reference sequence). Written as DNA, the CDR3 is TGTGCCTGGATGAGACAGGGGAACACTGAAGCTTTCTTT. This translates into CAWMRQGNTEAFF.

This clonotype was found many times. Being one base from a much bigger clone, this may be a read error. V is TRBV24-1 and J is TRBJ2-1; 8 bases match TRBD2. CDR3 size: 15 residues. Germline CDR1 KGHDR, CDR2 SFDVKD. CDR3 protein: CATSDAGLGYNGQFF. For the CDR3, the DNA is TGTGCCACCAGTGATGCGGGACTAGGGTACAATGGGCAGTTCTTC.

In its sample, this clonotype ranks as medium-sized. The gene calls are TRBV10-3 and TRBJ1-1; 7 bases agree with TRBD1. The germline gives CDR1 ENHRY, CDR2 SYGVKD. V dropped 2 bases and J dropped 1; count of bases not matched to a gene: 1. CDR3 size: 14 residues. CDR3 nucleotide sequence: TGTGCCATCAGTGAGCCAGGGGGGAACACTGAAGCTTTCTTT. Protein product: CAISEPGGNTEAFF.

The chain has TRBV5-1 and TRBJ2-7; 9 positions match TRBD1. CDR3 length equals 14 residues. From germline, CDR1 is SGHRS and CDR2 YFSETQ. The V segment lost 4 bases and the J segment 5 bases; nucleotides outside the gene matches: 7. CDR3: CASSSGQGRNEQYF. The CDR3 DNA follows: TGCGCCAGCAGCAGCGGACAGGGGCGCAACGAGCAGTACTTC.

As regards this clonotype: A much larger clone differs by one base, so this may be a read error. The chain joins TRBV12-3 or TRBV12-4 to TRBJ1-3, with D possibly TRBD1 on 6 matching bases. The CDR3 runs to 14 residues. The chain's CDR3 is CTTRGATSGNTIYF. The CDR3 DNA is TGTACCACCCGGGGGGCAACCTCTGGAAACACCATATATTTT.